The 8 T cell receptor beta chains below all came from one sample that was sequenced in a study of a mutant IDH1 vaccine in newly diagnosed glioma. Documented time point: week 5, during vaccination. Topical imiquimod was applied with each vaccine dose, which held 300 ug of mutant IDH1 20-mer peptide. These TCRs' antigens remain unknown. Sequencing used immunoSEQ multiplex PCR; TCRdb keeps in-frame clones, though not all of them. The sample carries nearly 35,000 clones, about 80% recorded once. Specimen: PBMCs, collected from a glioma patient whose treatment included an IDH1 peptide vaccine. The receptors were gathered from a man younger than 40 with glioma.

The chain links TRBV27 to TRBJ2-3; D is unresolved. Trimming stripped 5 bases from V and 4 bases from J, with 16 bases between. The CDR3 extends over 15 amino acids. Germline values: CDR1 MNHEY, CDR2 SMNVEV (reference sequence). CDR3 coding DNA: TGTGCCAGCAGTCCGCGATACGAACGGGCAGATACGCAGTATTTT. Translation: CASSPRYERADTQYF.

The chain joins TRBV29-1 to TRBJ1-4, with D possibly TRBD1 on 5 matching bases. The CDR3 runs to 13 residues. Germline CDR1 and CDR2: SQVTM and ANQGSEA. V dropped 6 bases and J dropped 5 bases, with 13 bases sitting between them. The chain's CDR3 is CSVRGAANEKLFF. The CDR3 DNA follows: TGCAGCGTACGAGGGGCGGCAAATGAAAAACTGTTTTTT.

The DNA of the CDR3 is TGCGCCAGCAGCCAAACCCCGGACAGGGATCCAGATACGCAGTATTTT. Amino acids: CASSQTPDRDPDTQYF. This chain links TRBV4-3 with TRBJ2-3, with 8 bases identical to TRBD1. The V gene end was trimmed by 2 bases and the J gene end by 4 bases; junction bases not matched to a gene: 8. CDR1 LGHNA and CDR2 YSLEER come from the germline V gene. The CDR3 extends over 16 amino acids.

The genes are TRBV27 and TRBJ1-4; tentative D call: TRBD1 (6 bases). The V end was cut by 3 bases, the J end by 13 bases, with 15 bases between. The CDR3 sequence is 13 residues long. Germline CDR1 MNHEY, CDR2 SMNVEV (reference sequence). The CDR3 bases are TGTGCCAGCAGTTTGGCAGGGGCAAGGAGACTGTTTTTT. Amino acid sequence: CASSLAGARRLFF.

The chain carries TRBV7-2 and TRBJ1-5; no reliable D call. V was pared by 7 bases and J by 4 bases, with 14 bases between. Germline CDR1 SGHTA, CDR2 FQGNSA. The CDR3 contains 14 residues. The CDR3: CASNTRTDNQPQHF. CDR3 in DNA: TGTGCCAGCAACACCCGGACTGATAATCAGCCCCAGCATTTT.

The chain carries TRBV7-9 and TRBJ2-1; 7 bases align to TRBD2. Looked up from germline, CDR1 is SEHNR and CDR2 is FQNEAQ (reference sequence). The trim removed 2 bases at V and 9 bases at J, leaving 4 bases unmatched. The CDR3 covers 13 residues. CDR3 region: CASSLSGAIEQFF. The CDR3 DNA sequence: TGTGCCAGCAGCTTAAGCGGGGCTATTGAGCAGTTCTTC.

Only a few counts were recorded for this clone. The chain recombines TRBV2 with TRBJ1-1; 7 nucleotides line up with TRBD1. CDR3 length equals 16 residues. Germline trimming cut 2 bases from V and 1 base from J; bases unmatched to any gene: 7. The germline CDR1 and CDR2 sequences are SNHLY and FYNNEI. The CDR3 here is CASSEKRDRPNTEAFF. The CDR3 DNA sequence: TGTGCCAGCAGTGAAAAAAGGGACAGACCGAACACTGAAGCTTTCTTT.

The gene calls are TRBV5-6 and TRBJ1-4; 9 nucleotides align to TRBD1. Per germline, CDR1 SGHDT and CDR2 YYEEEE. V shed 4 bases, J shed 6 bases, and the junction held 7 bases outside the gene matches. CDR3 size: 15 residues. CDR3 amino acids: CASSVYRGRDEKLFF. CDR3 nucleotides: TGTGCCAGCAGCGTTTACAGGGGGCGGGATGAAAAACTGTTTTTT.